This TCR beta chain was recorded in a study of T-cell memory formation after mild COVID-19. The CDR3 runs to 13 residues. Germline V gene sequence: CDR1 SGHNT, CDR2 YYREEE (reference sequence). V lost 2 bases and J lost 6; bases outside the gene matches: 3. Using constant-segment primers, 5'RACE produced TCR alpha and TCR beta cDNA libraries carrying sample barcodes and UMIs. TCRdb used MiXCR to reprocess the 5' RACE reads, holding one entry per CDR3 protein. The sample consists of about 350,000 distinct CDR3 sequences, about an eighth of them appearing once. The clonotype comes from a man younger than 35 who had mild COVID-19 (a few samples of this study predate the infection). Cell type and time point are not known. This chain connects TRBV5-4 to TRBJ1-1, with 8 bases matching TRBD1. Material for sequencing was PBMCs or a T cell subset sorted from them (not recorded which). CDR3 residues: CASSLQGGSEAFF. CDR3 coding DNA: TGTGCCAGCAGCTTACAGGGGGGATCTGAAGCTTTCTTT.